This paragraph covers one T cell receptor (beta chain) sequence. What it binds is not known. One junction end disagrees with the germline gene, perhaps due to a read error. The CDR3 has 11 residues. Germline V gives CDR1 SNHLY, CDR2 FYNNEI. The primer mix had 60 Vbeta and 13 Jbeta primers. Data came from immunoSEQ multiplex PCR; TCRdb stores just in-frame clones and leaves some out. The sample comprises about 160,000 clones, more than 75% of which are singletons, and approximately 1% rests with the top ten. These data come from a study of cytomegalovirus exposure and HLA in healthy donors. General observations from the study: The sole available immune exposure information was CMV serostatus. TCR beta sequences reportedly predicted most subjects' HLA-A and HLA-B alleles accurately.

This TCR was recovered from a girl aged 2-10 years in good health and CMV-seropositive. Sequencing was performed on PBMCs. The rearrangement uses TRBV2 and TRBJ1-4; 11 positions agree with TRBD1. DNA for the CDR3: TGTGCCAGCAGGTACAGGGGACAGGGGGTTTTT. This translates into CASRYRGQGVF.